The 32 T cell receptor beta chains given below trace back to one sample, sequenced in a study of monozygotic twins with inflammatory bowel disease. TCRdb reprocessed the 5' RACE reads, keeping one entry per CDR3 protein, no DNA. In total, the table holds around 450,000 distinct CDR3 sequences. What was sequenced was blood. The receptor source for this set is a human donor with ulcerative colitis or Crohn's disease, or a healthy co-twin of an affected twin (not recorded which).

The CDR3 reads CASSESRQTQETQYF. The chain uses TRBV2 and TRBJ2-5; lacking DNA, the TRBD1 call made by TCRdb goes unchecked. The germline CDR1 and CDR2 sequences are SNHLY and FYNNEI. The CDR3 has 15 amino acids.

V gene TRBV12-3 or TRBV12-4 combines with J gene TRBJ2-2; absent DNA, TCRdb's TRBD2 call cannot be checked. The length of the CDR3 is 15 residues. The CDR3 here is CASSLEGLVTGELFF.

CDR3 residues: CSARPRLEEYEQYF. This chain uses TRBV20-1 with TRBJ2-7; TCRdb picks TRBD2, but there is no DNA to check that call. This CDR3 comprises 14 residues. Germline values: CDR1 DFQATT, CDR2 SNEGSKA (reference sequence).

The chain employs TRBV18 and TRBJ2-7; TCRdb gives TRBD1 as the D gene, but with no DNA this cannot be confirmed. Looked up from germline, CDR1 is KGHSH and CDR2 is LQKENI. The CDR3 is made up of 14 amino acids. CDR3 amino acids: CASSPLKGTYEQYF.

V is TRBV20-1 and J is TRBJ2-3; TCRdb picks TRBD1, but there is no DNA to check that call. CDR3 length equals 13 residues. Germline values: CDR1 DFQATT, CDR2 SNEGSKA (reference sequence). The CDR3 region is CSAIQGPTDTQYF.

This chain's CDR3 is CASSQEENMNTEAFF. This chain links TRBV14 with TRBJ1-1. CDR1 SGHDN and CDR2 FVKESK come from the germline V gene. The CDR3 sequence is 15 residues long.

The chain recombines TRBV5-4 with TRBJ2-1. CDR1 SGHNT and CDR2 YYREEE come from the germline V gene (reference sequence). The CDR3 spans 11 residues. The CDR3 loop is CASSTSNEQFF.

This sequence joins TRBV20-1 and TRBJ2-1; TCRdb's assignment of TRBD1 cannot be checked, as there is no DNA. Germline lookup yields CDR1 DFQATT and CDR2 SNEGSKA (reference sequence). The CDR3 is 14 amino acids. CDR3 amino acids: CSAMRGLSYNEQFF.

CDR3 amino acids: CASSKIGTGGTDTQYF. The gene calls are TRBV9 and TRBJ2-3; TCRdb's assignment of TRBD1 cannot be checked, as there is no DNA. This CDR3 region has 16 residues. Per the germline V gene, CDR1 is SGDLS and CDR2 is YYNGEE.

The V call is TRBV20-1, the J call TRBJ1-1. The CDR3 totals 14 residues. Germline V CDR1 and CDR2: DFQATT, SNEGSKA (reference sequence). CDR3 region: CSATIRDMNTEAFF.

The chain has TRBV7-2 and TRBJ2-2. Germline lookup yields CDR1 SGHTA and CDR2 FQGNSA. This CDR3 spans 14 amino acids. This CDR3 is CASSLGRPTGELFF.

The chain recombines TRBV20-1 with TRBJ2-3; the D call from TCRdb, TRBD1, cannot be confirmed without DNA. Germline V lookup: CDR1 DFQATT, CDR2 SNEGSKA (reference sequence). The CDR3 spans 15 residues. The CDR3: CSARLQGPGRDTQYF.

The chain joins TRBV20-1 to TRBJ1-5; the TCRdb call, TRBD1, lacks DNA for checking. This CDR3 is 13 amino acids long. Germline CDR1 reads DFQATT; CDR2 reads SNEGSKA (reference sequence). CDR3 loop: CSAGGQVGQPQHF.

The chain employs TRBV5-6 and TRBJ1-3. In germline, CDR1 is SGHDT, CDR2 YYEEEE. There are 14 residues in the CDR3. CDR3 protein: CASSQGNSGNTIYF.

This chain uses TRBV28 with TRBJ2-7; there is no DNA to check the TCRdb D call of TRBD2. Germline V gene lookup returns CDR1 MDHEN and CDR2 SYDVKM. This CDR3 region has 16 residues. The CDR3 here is CASSSIASGRAHEQYF.

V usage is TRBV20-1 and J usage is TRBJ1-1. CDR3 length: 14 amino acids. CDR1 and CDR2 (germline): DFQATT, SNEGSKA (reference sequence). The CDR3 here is CSARDGTMNTEAFF.

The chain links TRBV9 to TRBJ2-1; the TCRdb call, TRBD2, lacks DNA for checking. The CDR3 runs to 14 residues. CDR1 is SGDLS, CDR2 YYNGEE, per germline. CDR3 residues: CASRITGTSGEQFF.

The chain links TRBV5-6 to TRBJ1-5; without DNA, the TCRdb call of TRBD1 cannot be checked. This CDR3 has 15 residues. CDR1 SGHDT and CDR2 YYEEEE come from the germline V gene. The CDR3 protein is CASSFRGPGGQPQHF. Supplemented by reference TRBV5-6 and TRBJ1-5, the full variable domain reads DAGVTQSPTHLIKTRGQQVTLRCSPKSGHDTVSWYQQALGQGPQFIFQYYEEEERQRGNFPDRFSGHQFPNYSSELNVNALLLGDSALYLCASSFRGPGGQPQHFGDGTRLSIL.

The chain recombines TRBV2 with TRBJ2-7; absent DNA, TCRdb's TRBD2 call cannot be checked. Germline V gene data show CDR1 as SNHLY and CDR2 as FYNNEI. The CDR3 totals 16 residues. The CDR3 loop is CASSPSRLAGVHEQYF.

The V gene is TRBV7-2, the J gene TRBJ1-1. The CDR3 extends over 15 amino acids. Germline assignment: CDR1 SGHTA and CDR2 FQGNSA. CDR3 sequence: CASSFTGASGGEAFF.

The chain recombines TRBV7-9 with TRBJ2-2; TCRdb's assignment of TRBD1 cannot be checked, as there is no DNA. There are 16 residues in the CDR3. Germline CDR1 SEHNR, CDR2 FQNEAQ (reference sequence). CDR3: CASSARDRVDTGELFF.

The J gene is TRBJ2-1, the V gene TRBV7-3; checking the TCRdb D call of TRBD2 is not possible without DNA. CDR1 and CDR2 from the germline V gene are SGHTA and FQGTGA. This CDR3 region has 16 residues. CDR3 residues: CASSPRGSGGINEQFF.

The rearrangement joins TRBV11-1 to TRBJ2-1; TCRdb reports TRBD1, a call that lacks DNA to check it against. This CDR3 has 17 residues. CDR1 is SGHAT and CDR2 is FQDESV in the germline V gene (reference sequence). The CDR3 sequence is CASSPYSGTGGGNEQFF.

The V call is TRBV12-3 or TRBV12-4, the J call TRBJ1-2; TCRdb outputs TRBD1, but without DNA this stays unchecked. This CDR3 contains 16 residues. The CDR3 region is CASSLFALRQNYGYTF.

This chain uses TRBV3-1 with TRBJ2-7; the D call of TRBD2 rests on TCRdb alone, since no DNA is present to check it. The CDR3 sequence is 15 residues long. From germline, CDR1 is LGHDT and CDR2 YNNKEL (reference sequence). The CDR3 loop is CASSLRLAAPYEQYF.

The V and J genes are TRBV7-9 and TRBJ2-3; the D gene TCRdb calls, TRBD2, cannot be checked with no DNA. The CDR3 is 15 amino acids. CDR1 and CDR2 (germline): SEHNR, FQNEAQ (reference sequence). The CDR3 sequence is CASSLLSGDTDTQYF. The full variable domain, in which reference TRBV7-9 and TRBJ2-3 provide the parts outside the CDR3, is DTGVSQNPRHKITKRGQNVTFRCDPISEHNRLYWYRQTLGQGPEFLTYFQNEAQLEKSRLLSDRFSAERPKGSFSTLEIQRTEQGDSAMYLCASSLLSGDTDTQYFGPGTRLTVL.

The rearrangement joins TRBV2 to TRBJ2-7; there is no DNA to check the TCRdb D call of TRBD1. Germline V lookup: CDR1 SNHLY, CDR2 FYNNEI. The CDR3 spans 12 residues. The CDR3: CASSEEGYEQYF. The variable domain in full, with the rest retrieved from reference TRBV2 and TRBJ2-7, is EPEVTQTPSHQVTQMGQEVILRCVPISNHLYFYWYRQILGQKVEFLVSFYNNEISEKSEIFDDQFSVERPDGSNFTLKIRSTKLEDSAMYFCASSEEGYEQYFGPGTRLTVT.

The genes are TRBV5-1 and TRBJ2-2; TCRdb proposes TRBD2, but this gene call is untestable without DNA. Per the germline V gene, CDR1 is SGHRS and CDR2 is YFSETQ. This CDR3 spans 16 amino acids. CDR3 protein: CASSLYSGALTGELFF.

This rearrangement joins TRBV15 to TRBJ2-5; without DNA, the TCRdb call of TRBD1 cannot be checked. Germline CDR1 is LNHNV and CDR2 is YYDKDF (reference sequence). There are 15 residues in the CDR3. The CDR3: CATSRDRGEGETQYF.

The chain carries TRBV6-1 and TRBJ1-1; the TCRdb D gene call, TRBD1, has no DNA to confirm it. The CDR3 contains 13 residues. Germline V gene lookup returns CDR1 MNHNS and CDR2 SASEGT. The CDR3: CASSGQGLWEAFF.

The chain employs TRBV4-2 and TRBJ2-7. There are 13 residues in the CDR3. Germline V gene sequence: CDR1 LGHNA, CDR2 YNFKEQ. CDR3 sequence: CASSQDLSYEQYF.

CDR3 region: CASRQEAISGANVLTF. J is TRBJ2-6 and V is TRBV7-8; TCRdb outputs TRBD1, but without DNA this stays unchecked. CDR3 size: 16 residues. Germline V gene lookup returns CDR1 SGHVS and CDR2 FQNEAQ.